The rows below give T cell receptor beta chains drawn from one sample of a study of identifying expanded T cells in peripheral blood. TCRdb's copy holds only in-frame clones and misses some; the assay was immunoSEQ multiplex PCR. The sample lists about 130,000 clones, about 88% seen once, with about 8% in the top ten. The sequencing input was blood. These receptors originate from a person aged 18 to 75 in good health. Each CDR3 is given with its conserved first and last residue. The D gene is left open where the match is weak. Rows may omit the clone size; those that give it use once, few, many or a size class.

d_call: -; clone_size: -; cdr3_length: 14; j_call: TRBJ1-1; v_call: TRBV25-1; cdr3_nt: TGTGCCAGCAGTGAATTGTCGGGTGACACTGAAGCTTTCTTT; cdr3_aa: CASSELSGDTEAFF
d_call: TRBD1; clone_size: once; cdr3_length: 16; j_call: TRBJ1-2; v_call: TRBV7-9; cdr3_nt: TGTGCCAGCAGCCCGGGACAGGGGGCCGCGGACTATGGCTACACCTTC; cdr3_aa: CASSPGQGAADYGYTF
d_call: -; clone_size: -; cdr3_length: 17; j_call: TRBJ1-2; v_call: TRBV18; cdr3_nt: TGTGCCAGCTCACCGCGCCCGGGACACAATACAGCAGGGGGCTACACCTTC; cdr3_aa: CASSPRPGHNTAGGYTF
d_call: TRBD1; clone_size: -; cdr3_length: 15; j_call: TRBJ2-7; v_call: TRBV10-3; cdr3_nt: TGTGCCATCAGCGAAGAAGGGGGCGGAAGATACGAGCAGTACTTC; cdr3_aa: CAISEEGGGRYEQYF
d_call: TRBD1; clone_size: -; cdr3_length: 15; j_call: TRBJ1-3; v_call: TRBV6-1; cdr3_nt: TGTGCCAGCAGTGAGATCGGACAGGGGAGAAACACCATATATTTT; cdr3_aa: CASSEIGQGRNTIYF
d_call: TRBD1; clone_size: -; cdr3_length: 13; j_call: TRBJ1-2; v_call: TRBV29-1; cdr3_nt: TGCAGCGTGGGACAGCCGGCGAACTATGGCTACACCTTC; cdr3_aa: CSVGQPANYGYTF
d_call: -; clone_size: -; cdr3_length: 14; j_call: TRBJ2-1; v_call: TRBV7-6; cdr3_nt: TGTGCCAGCAGCTCAATACAGGGTAAAAATGAGCAGTTCTTC; cdr3_aa: CASSSIQGKNEQFF
d_call: -; clone_size: -; cdr3_length: 13; j_call: TRBJ2-7; v_call: TRBV30; cdr3_nt: TGTGCCTGGAGTCCTGGACAACTCCACGAGCAGTACTTC; cdr3_aa: CAWSPGQLHEQYF
d_call: TRBD2; clone_size: -; cdr3_length: 14; j_call: TRBJ2-1; v_call: TRBV7-9; cdr3_nt: TGTGCCAGCACCTCAGCGGGAGGCAACAATGAGCAGTTCTTC; cdr3_aa: CASTSAGGNNEQFF
d_call: -; clone_size: few; cdr3_length: 14; j_call: TRBJ1-6; v_call: TRBV6-5; cdr3_nt: TGTGCCGCCATGGGAGGCTTTAGGAATTCACCCCTCCACTTT; cdr3_aa: CAAMGGFRNSPLHF